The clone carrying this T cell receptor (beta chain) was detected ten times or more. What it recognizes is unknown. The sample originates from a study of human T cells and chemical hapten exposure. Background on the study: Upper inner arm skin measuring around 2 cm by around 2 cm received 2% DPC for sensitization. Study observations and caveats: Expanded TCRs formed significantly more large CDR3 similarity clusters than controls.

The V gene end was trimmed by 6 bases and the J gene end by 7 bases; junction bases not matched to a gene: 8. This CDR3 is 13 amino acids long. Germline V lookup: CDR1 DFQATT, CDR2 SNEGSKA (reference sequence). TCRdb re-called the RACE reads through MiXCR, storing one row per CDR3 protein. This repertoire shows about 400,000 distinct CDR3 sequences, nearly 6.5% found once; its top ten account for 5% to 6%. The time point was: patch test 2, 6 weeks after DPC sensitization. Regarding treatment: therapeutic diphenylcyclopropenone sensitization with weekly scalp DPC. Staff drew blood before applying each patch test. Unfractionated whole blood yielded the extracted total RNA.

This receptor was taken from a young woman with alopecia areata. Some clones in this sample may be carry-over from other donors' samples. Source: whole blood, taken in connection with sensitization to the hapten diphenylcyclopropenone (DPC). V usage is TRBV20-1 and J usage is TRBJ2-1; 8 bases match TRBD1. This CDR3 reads CSARGQVQNEQFF. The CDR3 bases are TGCAGTGCCCGGGGACAGGTTCAGAATGAGCAGTTCTTC.